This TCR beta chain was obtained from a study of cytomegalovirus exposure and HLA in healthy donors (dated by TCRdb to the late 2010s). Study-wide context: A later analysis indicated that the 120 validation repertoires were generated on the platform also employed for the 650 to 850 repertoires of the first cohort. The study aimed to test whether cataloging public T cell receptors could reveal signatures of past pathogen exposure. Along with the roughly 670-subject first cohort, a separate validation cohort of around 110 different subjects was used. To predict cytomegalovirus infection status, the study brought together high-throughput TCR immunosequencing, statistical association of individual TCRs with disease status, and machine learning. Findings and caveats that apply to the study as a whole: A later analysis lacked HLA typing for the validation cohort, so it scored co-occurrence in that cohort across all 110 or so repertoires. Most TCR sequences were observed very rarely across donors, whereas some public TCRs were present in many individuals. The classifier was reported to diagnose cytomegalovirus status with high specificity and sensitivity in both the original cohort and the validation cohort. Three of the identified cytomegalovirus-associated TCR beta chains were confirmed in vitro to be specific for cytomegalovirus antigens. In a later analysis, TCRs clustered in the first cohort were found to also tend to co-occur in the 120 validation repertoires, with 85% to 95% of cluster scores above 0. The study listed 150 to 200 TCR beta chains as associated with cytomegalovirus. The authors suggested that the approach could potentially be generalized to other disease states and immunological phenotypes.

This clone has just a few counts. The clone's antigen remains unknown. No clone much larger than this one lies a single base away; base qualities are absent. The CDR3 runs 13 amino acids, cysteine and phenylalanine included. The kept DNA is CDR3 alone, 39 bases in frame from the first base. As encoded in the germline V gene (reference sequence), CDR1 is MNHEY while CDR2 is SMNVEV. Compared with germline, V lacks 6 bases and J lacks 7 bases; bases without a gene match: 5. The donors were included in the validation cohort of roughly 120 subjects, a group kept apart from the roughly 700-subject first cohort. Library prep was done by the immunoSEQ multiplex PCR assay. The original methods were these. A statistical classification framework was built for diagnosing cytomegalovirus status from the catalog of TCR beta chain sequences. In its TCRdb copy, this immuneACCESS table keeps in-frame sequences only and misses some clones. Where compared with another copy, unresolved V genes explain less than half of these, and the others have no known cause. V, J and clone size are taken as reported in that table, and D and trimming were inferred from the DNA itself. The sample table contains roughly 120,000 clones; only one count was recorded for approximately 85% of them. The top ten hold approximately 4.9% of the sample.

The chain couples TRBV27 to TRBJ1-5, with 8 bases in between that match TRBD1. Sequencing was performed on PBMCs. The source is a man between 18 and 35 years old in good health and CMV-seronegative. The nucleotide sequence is TGTGCCAGCAGCCCCGGACAGGGCCAGCCCCAGCATTTT. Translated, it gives CASSPGQGQPQHF.